The next 8 T cell receptor beta chains were all read from a single sample in a study of cytotoxic CD8 clonotypes in ibrutinib-treated CLL (TCRdb year 2021). The intended sense of this specimen's time point label: about 11 months on ibrutinib. The library relied on the immunoSEQ multiplex PCR assay. In its TCRdb copy, this immuneACCESS table keeps in-frame sequences only and misses some clones. Where compared with another copy, unresolved V genes explain less than half of these, and the others have no known cause. Counted in this sample were about 68,000 clones; 68% of them appeared once. The ten largest clonotypes hold around 5.8% of the sample. The sample here was PBMCs, taken after 12 months of ibrutinib treatment. The receptors stem from a human donor with chronic lymphocytic leukemia.

This chain links TRBV7-2 with TRBJ1-2; D is ambiguous. The CDR3 length is 12 residues. Trimming removed 2 bases from V and 6 bases from J, with 7 bases in between. The germline gives CDR1 SGHTA, CDR2 FQGNSA. The CDR3 loop is CASSLRRDGYTF. CDR3 in DNA: TGTGCCAGCAGCTTACGGAGGGATGGCTACACCTTC.

The chain couples TRBV14 to TRBJ1-2, with D perhaps TRBD1 (5 bases). The CDR3 is 14 residues long. Germline V gene lookup returns CDR1 SGHDN and CDR2 FVKESK. V was trimmed by 4 bases and J by 6 bases, leaving 15 bases between them. CDR3 loop: CASSPQTVVDGYTF. The CDR3 nucleotides read TGTGCCAGCAGCCCACAGACAGTTGTGGATGGCTACACCTTC.

The chain employs TRBV6-4 and TRBJ2-1; D is tentatively TRBD1 or TRBD2 (5 bases each). The V gene lost 5 bases and the J gene lost 12 bases, with 23 bases spanning the gap. This CDR3 contains 15 residues. Germline assignment: CDR1 MRHNA and CDR2 SNTAGT. CDR3 region: CASSPQPGPTAGQFF. CDR3 sequence (DNA): TGTGCCAGCAGTCCCCAACCGGGACCCACGGCAGGGCAGTTCTTC.

The V call is TRBV5-1, the J call TRBJ1-2; 9 nucleotides line up with TRBD1. The length of the CDR3 is 14 residues. Germline values: CDR1 SGHRS, CDR2 YFSETQ. V was pared by 6 bases and J by 6 bases, with 9 bases of the junction left unmatched. The CDR3 region has the DNA TGCGCCAGCACTGGAGACAGGGGGTTGAATGGCTACACCTTC. Its translation is CASTGDRGLNGYTF.

This clone was observed once. The rearrangement links TRBV6-5 to TRBJ2-3; D is unclear. V dropped 6 bases and J dropped 2 bases, with 6 bases sitting between them. The CDR3 sequence is 12 residues long. Germline assignment: CDR1 MNHEY and CDR2 SVGAGI. The CDR3 loop reads CASSKTTDTQYF. The DNA for the CDR3 is TGTGCCAGCAGCAAAACCACAGATACGCAGTATTTT.

The chain couples TRBV11-2 to TRBJ2-5, with 8 nucleotides matching TRBD2. CDR3 length equals 14 residues. CDR1 and CDR2 (germline): SGHAT, FQNNGV. After removal of 5 bases from V and 4 bases from J, the junction contained 6 bases not matched to a gene. The CDR3 sequence is CASSPTRGGETQYF. CDR3 in DNA: TGTGCCAGCAGCCCTACACGGGGGGGAGAGACCCAGTACTTC.

V is TRBV7-2 and J is TRBJ1-2, with D unresolved. V lost 5 bases, J lost 4 bases, and 11 bases lay in between. The CDR3 has 13 amino acids. Germline CDR1 is SGHTA and CDR2 is FQGNSA. The CDR3, as DNA: TGTGCCAGCAGCGCGGACCAGAGCTATGGCTACACCTTC. The encoded protein is CASSADQSYGYTF. The full variable domain, completed using reference TRBV7-2 and TRBJ1-2, is GAGVSQSPSNKVTEKGKDVELRCDPISGHTALYWYRQSLGQGLEFLIYFQGNSAPDKSGLPSDRFSAERTGGSVSTLTIQRTQQEDSAVYLCASSADQSYGYTFGSGTRLTVV.

The chain recombines TRBV12-1 with TRBJ1-5; the table names TRBD1, a call not compared with the DNA. TRBV12-1 is a pseudogene. This CDR3 has 15 residues. The CDR3 DNA follows: TGTGCCAGCAGCCCCTACAGGGATAACGCTCAGCCCCAGCATTTT. As protein: CASSPYRDNAQPQHF.